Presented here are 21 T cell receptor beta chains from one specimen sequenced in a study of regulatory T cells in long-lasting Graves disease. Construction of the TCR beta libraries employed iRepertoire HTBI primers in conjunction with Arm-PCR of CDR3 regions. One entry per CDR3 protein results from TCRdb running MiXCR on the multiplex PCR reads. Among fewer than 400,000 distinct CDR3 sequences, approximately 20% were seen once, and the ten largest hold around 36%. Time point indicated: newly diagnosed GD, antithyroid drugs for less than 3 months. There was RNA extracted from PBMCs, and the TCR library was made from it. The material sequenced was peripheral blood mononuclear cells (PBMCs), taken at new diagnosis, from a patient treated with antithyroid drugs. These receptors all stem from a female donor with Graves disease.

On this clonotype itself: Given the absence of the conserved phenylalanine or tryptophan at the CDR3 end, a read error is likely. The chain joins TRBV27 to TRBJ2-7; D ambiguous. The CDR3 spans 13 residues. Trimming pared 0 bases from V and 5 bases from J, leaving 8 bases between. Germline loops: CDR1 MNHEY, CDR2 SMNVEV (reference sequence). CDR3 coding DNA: TGTGCCAGCAGTTTATCGATCGGAGACGAGCAGTACTTA. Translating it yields CASSLSIGDEQYL.

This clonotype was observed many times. CDR3 sequence reads: CASTDVRGRETQYF. In DNA form, the CDR3 reads TGTGCCAGCACCGACGTTCGTGGGCGGGAGACCCAGTACTTC. The V gene is TRBV6-1, the J gene TRBJ2-5; no clear D gene. There are 14 residues in the CDR3. Germline CDR1 MNHNS, CDR2 SASEGT. V was cut by 7 bases and J by 5 bases, with 17 bases left in between.

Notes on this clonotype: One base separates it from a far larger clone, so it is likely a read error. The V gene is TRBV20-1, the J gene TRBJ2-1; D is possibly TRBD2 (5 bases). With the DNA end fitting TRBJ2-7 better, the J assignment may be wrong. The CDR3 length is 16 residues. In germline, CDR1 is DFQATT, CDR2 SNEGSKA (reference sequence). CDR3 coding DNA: TGCAGTGCTAGAGACCTCGCGTCTTGGAGGCACGACGAGCAGTACTTC. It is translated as CSARDLASWRHDEQYF.

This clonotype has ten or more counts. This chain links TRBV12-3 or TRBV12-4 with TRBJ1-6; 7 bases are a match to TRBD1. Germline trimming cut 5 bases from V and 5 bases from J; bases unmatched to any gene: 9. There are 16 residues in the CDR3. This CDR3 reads CASSITWDSHNSPLHF. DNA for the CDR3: TGTGCCAGCAGTATAACCTGGGACAGCCATAATTCACCCCTCCACTTT.

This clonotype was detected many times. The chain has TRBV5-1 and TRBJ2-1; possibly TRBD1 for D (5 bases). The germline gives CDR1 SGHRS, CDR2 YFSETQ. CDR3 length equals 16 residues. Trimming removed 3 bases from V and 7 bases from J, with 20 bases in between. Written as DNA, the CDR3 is TGCGCCAGCAGCTCTCCGCCCGGGCATCCAGGGAATGAGCAGTTCTTC. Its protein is CASSSPPGHPGNEQFF.

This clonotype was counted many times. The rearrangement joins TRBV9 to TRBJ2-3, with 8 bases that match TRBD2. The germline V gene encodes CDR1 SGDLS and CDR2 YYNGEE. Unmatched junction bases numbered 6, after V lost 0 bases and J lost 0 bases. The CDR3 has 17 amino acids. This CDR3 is CASSVGASGLSTDTQYF. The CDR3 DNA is TGTGCCAGCAGCGTAGGGGCTAGCGGGCTTAGCACAGATACGCAGTATTTT.

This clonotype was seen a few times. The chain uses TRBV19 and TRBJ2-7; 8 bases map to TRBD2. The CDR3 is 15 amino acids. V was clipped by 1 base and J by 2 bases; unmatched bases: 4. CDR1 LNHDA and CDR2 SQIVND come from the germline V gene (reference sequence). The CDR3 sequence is CASSIVSGGTYEQYF. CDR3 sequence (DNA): TGTGCCAGTAGTATAGTAAGCGGGGGCACCTACGAGCAGTACTTC.

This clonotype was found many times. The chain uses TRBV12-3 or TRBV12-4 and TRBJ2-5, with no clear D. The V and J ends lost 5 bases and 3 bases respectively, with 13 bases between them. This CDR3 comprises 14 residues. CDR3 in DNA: TGTGCCAGCAGTACCCCGGCCCGCGAAGAGACCCAGTACTTC. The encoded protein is CASSTPAREETQYF.

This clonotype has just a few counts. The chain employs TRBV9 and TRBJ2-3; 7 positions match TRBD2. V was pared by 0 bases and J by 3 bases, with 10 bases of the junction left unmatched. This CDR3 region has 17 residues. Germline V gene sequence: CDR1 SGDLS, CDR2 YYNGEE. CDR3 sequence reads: CASSVAGGGGRTDTQYF. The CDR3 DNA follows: TGTGCCAGCAGCGTAGCCGGAGGAGGCGGGAGAACAGATACGCAGTATTTT.

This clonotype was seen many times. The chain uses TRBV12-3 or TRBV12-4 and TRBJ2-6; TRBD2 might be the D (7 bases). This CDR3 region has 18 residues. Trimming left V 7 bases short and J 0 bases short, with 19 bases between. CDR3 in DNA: TGTGCCAGCAACCCGAGGGGGGGGTCTAGCTCTGGGGCCAACGTCCTGACTTTC. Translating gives CASNPRGGSSSGANVLTF.

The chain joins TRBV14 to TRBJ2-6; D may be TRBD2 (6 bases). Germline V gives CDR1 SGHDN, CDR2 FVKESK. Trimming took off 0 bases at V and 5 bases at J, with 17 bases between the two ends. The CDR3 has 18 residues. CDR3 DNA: TGTGCCAGCAGCCAAGATGATGGCGGGGTCCGGAGGGCCAACGTCCTGACTTTC. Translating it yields CASSQDDGGVRRANVLTF.

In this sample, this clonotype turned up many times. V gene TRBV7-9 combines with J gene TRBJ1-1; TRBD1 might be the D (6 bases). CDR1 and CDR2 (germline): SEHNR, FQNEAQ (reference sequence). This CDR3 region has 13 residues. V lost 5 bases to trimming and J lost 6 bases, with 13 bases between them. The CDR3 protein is CASSAKQGSEAFF. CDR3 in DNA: TGTGCCAGCAGCGCGAAACAGGGATCTGAAGCTTTCTTT.

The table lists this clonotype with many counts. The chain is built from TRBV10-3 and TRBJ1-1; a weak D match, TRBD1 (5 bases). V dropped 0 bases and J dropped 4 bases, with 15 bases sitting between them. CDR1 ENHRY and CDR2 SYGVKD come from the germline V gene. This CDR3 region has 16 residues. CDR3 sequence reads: CAISESSPRGGTEAFF. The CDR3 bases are TGTGCCATCAGTGAGTCGAGCCCCCGGGGGGGCACTGAAGCTTTCTTT.

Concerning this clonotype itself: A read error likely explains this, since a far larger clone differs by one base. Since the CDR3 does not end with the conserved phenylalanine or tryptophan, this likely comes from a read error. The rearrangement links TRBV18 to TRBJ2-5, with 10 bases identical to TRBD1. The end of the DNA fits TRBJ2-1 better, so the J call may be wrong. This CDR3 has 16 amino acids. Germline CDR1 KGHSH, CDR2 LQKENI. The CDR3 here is CASSPRDRGTRNEQFL. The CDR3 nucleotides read TGTGCCAGCTCACCCCGGGACAGGGGAACAAGGAATGAGCAGTTCCTC.

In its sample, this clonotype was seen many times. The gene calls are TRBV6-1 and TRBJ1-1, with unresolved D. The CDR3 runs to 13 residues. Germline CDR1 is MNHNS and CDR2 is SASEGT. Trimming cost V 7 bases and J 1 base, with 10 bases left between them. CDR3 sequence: CASIPEGNTEAFF. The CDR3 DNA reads TGTGCCAGCATCCCAGAAGGGAACACTGAAGCTTTCTTT.

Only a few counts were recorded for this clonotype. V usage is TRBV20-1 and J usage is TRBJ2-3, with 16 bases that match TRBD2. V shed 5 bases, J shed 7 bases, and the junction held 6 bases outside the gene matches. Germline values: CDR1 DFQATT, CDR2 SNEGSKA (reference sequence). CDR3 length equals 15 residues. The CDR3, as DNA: TGCAGTGCTCCGGGACTAGCGGGAGGGCCACATACGCAGTATTTT. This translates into CSAPGLAGGPHTQYF.

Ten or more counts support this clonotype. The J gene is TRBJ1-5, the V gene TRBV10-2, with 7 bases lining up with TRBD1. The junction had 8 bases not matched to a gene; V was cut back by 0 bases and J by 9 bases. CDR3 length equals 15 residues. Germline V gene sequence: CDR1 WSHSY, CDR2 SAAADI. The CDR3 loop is CASSESGGGEGPQHF. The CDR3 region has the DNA TGCGCCAGCAGTGAGTCGGGAGGGGGCGAGGGGCCCCAGCATTTT.

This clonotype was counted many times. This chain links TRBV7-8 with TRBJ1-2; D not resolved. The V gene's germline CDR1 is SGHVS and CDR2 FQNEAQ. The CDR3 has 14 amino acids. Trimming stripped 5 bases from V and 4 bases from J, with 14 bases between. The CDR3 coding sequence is TGTGCCAGCAGCCCTAGACAAGTCCTCTATGGCTACACCTTC. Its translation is CASSPRQVLYGYTF.

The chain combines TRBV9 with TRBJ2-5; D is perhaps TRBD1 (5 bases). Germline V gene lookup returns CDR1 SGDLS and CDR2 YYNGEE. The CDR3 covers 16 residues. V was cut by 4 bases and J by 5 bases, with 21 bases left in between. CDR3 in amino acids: CASSPQGFWNGETQYF. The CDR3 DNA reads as TGTGCCAGCAGCCCTCAGGGTTTCTGGAACGGGGAGACCCAGTACTTC. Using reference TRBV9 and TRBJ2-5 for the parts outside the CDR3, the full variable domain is DSGVTQTPKHLITATGQRVTLRCSPRSGDLSVYWYQQSLDQGLQFLIQYYNGEERAKGNILERFSAQQFPDLHSELNLSSLELGDSALYFCASSPQGFWNGETQYFGPGTRLLVL.

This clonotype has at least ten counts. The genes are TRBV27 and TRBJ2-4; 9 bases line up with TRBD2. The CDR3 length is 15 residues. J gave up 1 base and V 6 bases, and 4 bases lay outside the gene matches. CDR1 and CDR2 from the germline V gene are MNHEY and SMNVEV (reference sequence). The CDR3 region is CASRRLAEAKNIQYF. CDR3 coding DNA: TGTGCCAGCAGAAGACTAGCGGAGGCCAAAAACATTCAGTACTTC.

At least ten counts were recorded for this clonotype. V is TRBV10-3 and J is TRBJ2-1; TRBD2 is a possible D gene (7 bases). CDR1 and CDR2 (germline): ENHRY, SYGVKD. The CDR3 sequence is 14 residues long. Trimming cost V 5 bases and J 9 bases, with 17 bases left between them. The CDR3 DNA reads TGTGCCATCAGTAGGGGGGAGGGCCTGAGTGAGCAGTTCTTC. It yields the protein CAISRGEGLSEQFF.